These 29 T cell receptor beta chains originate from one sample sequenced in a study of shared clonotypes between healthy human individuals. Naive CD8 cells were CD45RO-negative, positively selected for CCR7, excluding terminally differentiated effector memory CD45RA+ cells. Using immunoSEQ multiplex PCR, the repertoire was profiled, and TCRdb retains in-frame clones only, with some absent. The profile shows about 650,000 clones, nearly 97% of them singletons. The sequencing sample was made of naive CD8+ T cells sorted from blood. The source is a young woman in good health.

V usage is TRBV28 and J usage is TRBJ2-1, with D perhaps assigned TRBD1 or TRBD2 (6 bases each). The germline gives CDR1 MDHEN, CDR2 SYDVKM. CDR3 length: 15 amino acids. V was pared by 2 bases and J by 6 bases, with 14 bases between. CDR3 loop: CASSLRGAGVNEQFF. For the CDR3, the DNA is TGTGCCAGCAGTTTAAGGGGGGCAGGGGTCAATGAGCAGTTCTTC.

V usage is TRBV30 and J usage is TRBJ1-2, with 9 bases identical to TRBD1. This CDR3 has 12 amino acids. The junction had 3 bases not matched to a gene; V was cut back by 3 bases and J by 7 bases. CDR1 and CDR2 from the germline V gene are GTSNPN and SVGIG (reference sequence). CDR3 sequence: CAWRNRGPGYTF. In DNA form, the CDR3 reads TGTGCCTGGAGGAACAGGGGGCCTGGCTACACCTTC.

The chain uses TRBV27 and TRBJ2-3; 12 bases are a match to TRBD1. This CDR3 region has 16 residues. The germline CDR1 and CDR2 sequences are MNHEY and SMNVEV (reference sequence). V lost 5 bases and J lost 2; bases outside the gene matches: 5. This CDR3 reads CASSTGTGGATDTQYF. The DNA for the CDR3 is TGTGCCAGCAGTACAGGGACAGGGGGCGCCACAGATACGCAGTATTTT.

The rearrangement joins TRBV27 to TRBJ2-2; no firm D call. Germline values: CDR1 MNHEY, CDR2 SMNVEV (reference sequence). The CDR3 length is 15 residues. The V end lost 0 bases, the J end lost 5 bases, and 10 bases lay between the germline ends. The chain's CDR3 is CASSLSDWGTGELFF. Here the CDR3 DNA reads TGTGCCAGCAGTTTATCTGATTGGGGTACCGGGGAGCTGTTTTTT.

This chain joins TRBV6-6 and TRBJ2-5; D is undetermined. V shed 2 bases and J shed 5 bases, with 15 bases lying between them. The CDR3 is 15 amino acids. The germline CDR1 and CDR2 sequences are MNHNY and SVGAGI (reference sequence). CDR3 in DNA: TGTGCCAGCAGTTACACGGCAGACAAAAGGGAGACCCAGTACTTC. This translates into CASSYTADKRETQYF.

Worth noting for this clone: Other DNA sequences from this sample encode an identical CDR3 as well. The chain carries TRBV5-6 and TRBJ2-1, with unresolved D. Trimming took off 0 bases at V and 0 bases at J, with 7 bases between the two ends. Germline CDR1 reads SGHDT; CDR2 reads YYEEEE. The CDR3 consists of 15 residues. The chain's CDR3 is CASSLGPSSYNEQFF. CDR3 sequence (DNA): TGTGCCAGCAGCTTGGGGCCGAGCTCCTACAATGAGCAGTTCTTC. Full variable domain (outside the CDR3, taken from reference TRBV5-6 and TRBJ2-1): DAGVTQSPTHLIKTRGQQVTLRCSPKSGHDTVSWYQQALGQGPQFIFQYYEEEERQRGNFPDRFSGHQFPNYSSELNVNALLLGDSALYLCASSLGPSSYNEQFFGPGTRLTVL.

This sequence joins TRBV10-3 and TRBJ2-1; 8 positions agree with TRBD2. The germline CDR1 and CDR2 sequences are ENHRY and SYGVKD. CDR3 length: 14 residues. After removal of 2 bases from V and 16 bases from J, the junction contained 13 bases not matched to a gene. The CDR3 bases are TGTGCCATCAGTGAGATGGCCGGGCGGGAGGACCCCTTCTTC. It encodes CAISEMAGREDPFF.

In DNA form, the CDR3 reads TGTGCCAGTAGTATTGACGGGGAATCCTACGAGCAGTACTTC. Protein sequence: CASSIDGESYEQYF. The V and J genes are TRBV19 and TRBJ2-7, with a weak D call TRBD2 (5 bases). The CDR3 length is 14 residues. CDR1 is LNHDA and CDR2 is SQIVND in the germline V gene (reference sequence). The V end was cut by 3 bases, the J end by 1 base, with 10 bases between.

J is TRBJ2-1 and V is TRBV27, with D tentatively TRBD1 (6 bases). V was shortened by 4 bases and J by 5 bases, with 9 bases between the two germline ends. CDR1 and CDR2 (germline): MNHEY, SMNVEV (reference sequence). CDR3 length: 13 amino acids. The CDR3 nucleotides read TGTGCCAGCAGTTGGACAGCCGACAATGAGCAGTTCTTC. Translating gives CASSWTADNEQFF.

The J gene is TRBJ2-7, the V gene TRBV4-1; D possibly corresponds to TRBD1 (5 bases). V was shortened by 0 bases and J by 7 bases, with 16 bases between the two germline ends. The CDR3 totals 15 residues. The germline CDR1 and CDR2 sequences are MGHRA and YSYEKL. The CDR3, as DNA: TGCGCCAGCAGCCAAGATAGGGGTGAGAGAAGAGAGCAGTACTTC. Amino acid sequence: CASSQDRGERREQYF.

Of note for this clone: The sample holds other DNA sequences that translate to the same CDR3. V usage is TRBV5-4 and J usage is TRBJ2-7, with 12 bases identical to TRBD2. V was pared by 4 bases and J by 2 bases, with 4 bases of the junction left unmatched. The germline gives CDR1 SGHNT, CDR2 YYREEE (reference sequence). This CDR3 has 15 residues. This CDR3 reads CASSPGLAGPYEQYF. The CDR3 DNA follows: TGTGCCAGCAGCCCAGGACTAGCGGGACCCTACGAGCAGTACTTC.

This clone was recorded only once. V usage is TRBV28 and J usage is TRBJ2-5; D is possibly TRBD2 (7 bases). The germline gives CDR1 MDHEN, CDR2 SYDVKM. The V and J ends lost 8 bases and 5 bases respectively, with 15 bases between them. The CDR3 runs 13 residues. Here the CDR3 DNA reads TGTGCCAGCGGACTGGGAGGGGGGGAGACCCAGTACTTC. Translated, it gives CASGLGGGETQYF. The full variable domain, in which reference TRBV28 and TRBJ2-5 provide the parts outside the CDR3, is DVKVTQSSRYLVKRTGEKVFLECVQDMDHENMFWYRQDPGLGLRLIYFSYDVKMKEKGDIPEGYSVSREKKERFSLILESASTNQTSMYLCASGLGGGETQYFGPGTRLLVL.

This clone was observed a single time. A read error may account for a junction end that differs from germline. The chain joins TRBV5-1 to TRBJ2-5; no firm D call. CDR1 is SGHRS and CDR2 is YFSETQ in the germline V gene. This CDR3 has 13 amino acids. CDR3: CASSSTVGETQYF. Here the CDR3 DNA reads TGTGCCAGCAGCTCGACGGTCGGAGAGACCCAGTACTTC.

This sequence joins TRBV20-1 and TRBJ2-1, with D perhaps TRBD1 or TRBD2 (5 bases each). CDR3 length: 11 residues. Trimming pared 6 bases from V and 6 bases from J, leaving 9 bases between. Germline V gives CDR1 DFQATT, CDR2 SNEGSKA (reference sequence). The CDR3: CSALGPNEQFF. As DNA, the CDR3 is TGCAGTGCCCTGGGACCCAATGAGCAGTTCTTC.

The CDR3 is CATNIPGQISEQYF. In DNA form, the CDR3 reads TGTGCCACAAACATTCCGGGACAGATCTCCGAGCAGTACTTC. The chain joins TRBV10-3 to TRBJ2-7, with 7 bases lining up with TRBD1. Per germline, CDR1 ENHRY and CDR2 SYGVKD. Germline trimming cut 10 bases from V and 6 bases from J; bases unmatched to any gene: 15. This CDR3 contains 14 residues.

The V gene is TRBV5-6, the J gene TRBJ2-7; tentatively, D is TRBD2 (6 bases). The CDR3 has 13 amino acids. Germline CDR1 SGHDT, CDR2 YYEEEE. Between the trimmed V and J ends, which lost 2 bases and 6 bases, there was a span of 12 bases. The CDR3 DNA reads TGTGCCAGCAGCTTTTTCGGGGGAGCCGAGCAGTACTTC. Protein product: CASSFFGGAEQYF.

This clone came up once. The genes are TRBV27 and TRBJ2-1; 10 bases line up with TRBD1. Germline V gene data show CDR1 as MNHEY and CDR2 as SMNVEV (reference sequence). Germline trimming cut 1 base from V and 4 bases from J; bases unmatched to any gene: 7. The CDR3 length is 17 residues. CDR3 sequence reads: CASSLYPGTGAYNEQFF. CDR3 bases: TGTGCCAGCAGTTTATACCCGGGGACAGGGGCATACAATGAGCAGTTCTTC.

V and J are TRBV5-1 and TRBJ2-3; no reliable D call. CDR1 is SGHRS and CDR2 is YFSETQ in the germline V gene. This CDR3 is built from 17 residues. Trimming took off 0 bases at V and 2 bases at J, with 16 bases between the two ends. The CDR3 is CASSLEVPADHTDTQYF. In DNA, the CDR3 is TGCGCCAGCAGCTTGGAGGTTCCGGCTGATCACACAGATACGCAGTATTTT.

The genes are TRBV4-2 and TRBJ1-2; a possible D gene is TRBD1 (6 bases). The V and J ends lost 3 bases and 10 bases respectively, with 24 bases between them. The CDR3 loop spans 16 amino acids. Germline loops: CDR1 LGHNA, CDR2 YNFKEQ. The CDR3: CASSQTQQGVTMAYTF. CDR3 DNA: TGTGCCAGCAGCCAGACGCAACAGGGTGTGACGATGGCCTACACCTTC.

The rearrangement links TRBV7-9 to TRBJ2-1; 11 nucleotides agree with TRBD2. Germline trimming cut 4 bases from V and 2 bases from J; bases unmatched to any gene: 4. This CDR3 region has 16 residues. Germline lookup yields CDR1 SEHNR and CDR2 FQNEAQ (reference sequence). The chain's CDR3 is CASSSAGLAAYNEQFF. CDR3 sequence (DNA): TGTGCCAGCAGCTCCGCGGGACTAGCGGCCTACAATGAGCAGTTCTTC.

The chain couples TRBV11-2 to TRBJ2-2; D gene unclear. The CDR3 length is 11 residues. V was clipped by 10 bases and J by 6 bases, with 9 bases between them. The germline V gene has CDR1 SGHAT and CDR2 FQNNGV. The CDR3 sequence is CAISRPGELFF. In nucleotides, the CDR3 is TGTGCCATTTCCCGGCCCGGGGAGCTGTTTTTT.

In DNA, the CDR3 is TGTGCCAGCAGCCATAACACTGAAGCTTTCTTT. Encoded protein: CASSHNTEAFF. The chain employs TRBV7-9 and TRBJ1-1; no firm D call. This CDR3 spans 11 amino acids. V lost 5 bases and J lost 2, with 3 bases in between. From germline, CDR1 is SEHNR and CDR2 FQNEAQ (reference sequence). The variable domain in full, completed from reference TRBV7-9 and TRBJ1-1, reads DTGVSQNPRHKITKRGQNVTFRCDPISEHNRLYWYRQTLGQGPEFLTYFQNEAQLEKSRLLSDRFSAERPKGSFSTLEIQRTEQGDSAMYLCASSHNTEAFFGQGTRLTVV.

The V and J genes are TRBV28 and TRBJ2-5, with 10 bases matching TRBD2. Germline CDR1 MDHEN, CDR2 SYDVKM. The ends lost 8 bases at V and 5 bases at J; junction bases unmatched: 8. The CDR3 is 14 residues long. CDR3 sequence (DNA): TGTGCCAGCGAACAGCGGGAGGGCCTCGAGACCCAGTACTTC. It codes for CASEQREGLETQYF.

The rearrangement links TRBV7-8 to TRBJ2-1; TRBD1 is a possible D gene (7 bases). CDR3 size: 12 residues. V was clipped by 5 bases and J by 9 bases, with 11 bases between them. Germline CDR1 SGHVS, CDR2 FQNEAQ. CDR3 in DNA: TGTGCCAGCAGCCCAGGGGGGACTGAGCAGTTCTTC. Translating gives CASSPGGTEQFF.

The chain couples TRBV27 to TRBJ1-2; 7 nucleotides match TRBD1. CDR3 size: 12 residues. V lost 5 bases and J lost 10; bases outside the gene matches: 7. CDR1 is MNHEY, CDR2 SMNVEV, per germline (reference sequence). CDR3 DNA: TGTGCCAGCAGTCACGACAGGGATAACTACACCTTC. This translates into CASSHDRDNYTF.

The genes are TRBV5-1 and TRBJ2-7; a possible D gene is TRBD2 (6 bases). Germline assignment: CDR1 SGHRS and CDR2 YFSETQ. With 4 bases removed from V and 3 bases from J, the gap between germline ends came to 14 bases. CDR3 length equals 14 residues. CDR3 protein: CASSPEGPYYEQYF. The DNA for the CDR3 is TGCGCCAGCAGCCCGGAGGGGCCATACTACGAGCAGTACTTC.

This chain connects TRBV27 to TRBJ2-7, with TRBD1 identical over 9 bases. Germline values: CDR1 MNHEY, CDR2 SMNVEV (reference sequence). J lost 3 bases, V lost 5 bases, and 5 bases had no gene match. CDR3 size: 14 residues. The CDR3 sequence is CASSPATGGYEQYF. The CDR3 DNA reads TGTGCCAGCAGTCCGGCGACAGGGGGCTACGAGCAGTACTTC.

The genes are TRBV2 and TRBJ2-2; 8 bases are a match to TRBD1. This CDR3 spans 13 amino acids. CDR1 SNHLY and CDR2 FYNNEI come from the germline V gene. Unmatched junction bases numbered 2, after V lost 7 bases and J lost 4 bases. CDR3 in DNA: TGTGCCAGCACCGACAGGGGCACCGGGGAGCTGTTTTTT. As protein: CASTDRGTGELFF.

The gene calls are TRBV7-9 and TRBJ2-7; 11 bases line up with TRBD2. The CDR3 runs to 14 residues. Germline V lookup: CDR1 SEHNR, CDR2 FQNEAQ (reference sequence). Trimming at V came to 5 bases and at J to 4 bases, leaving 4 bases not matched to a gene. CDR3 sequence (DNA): TGTGCCAGCAGCATAGGGACTAGCGGTTACGAGCAGTACTTC. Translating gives CASSIGTSGYEQYF.